This entry features one TCR beta chain sequence. Antigen specificity is unknown. This entry belongs to a study of beta chain features in type 1 diabetes. Broader study findings: It was among patients, rather than healthy donors, that naive, central memory and Treg TCRB repertoires appeared more similar.

Germline lookup yields CDR1 SGHAT and CDR2 FQNNGV. The CDR3 extends over 15 amino acids. V lost 6 bases and J lost 6; bases outside the gene matches: 12. The whole isolated RNA underwent reverse transcription, so sequencing captured expressed TCRB transcripts. The method was immunoSEQ multiplex PCR; TCRdb's version includes in-frame clones alone and lacks a portion of them. The table has approximately 150,000 clones, 10% seen once. The sequenced sample consisted of naive CD4+ T cells from blood. The genes are TRBV11-2 and TRBJ2-7; TRBD1 agrees at 9 bases. The receptor's source is a man aged 18 to 35 in good health. CDR3 in DNA: TGTGCCAGCAGACCACCGGGACAGGGCCGGGGCGAGCAGTACTTC. It is translated as CASRPPGQGRGEQYF.